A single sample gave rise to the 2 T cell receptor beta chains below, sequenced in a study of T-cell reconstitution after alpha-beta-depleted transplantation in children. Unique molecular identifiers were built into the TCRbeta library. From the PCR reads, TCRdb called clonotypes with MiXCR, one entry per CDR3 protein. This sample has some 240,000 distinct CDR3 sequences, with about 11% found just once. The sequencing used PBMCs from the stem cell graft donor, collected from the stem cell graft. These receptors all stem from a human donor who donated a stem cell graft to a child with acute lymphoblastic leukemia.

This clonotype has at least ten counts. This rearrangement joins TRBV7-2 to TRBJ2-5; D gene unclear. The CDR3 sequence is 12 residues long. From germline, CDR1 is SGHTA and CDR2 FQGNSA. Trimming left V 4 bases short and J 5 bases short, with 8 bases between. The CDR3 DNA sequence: TGTGCCAGCAGCTCCACGATGGAGACCCAGTACTTC. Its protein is CASSSTMETQYF.

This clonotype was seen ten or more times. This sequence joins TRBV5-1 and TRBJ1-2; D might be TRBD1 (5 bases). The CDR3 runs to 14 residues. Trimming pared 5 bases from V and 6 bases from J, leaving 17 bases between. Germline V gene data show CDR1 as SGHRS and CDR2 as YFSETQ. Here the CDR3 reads CASRMDTMVHGYTF. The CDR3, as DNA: TGCGCCAGCAGAATGGACACGATGGTCCATGGCTACACCTTC.